This T cell receptor (beta chain) was found in a study of Ad26.COV2.S vaccination and SARS-CoV-2 variants. At the level of the study: Ad26.COV2.S was injected intramuscularly once or twice, 56 days apart.

Treatment reported: roughly 19 received Ad26.COV2.S at low or high dose, single or two shots; roughly five received placebo; per-sample allocation not given. The investigators took samples on day 63 after the first vaccine or placebo injection. An 18-55-year-old adult in Boston served as donor. Whole-study findings and limits: People given the vaccine had a wider spike-specific TCR breadth than placebo recipients did.

The assay was immunoSEQ multiplex PCR, and TCRdb's table has in-frame clones only and misses some. The sample contains under 250,000 clones, around 85% of which appear only once. In the case of this clone: The antigen remains undetermined.

The sequences come from peripheral blood, collected in a trial of Ad26.COV2.S vaccine versus placebo. The source of this sequence is a person aged 18-65 years who received the Ad26.COV2.S COVID-19 vaccine or a placebo.

CDR3: CASSLGFGEQFF. Here the CDR3 DNA reads TGTGCCAGCAGTCTAGGGTTTGGTGAGCAGTTCTTC. The chain recombines TRBV5-6 with TRBJ2-1; D is ambiguous. This CDR3 is built from 12 residues. Germline CDR1 and CDR2: SGHDT and YYEEEE. The ends were cut back, 5 bases at V and 9 bases at J, with 12 bases in the middle.